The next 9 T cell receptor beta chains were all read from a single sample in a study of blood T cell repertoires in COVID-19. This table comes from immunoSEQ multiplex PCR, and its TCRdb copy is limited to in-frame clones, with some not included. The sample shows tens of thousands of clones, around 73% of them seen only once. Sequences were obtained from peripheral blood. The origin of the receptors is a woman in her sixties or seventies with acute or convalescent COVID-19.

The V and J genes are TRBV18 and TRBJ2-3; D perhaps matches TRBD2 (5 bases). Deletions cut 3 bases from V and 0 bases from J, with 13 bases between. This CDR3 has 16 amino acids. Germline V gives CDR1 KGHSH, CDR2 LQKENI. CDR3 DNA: TGTGCCAGCTCACCGATGGGTACTAGGAGCACAGATACGCAGTATTTT. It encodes CASSPMGTRSTDTQYF.

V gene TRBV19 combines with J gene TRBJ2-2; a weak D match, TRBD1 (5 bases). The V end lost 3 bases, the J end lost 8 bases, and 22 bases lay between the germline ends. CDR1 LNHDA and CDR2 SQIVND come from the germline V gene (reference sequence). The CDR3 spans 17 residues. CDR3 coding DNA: TGTGCCAGTAGTATGAGCCCGCAGGGCGCTGGTCCTGGGGAGCTGTTTTTT. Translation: CASSMSPQGAGPGELFF.

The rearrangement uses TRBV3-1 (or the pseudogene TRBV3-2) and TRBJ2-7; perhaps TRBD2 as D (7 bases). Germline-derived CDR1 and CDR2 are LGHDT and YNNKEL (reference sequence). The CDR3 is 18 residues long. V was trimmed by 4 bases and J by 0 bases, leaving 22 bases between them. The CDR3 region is CASSLRLWGGQSSYEQYF. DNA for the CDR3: TGTGCCAGCAGCCTAAGACTGTGGGGGGGCCAGAGCTCCTACGAGCAGTACTTC.

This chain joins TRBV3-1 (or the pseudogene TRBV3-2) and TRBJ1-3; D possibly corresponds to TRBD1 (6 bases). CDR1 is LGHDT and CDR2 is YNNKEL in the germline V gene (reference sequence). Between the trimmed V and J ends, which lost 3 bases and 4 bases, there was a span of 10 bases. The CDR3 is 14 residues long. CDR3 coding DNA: TGTGCCAGCAGCCAGAGGGGGACAGGAAACACCATATATTTT. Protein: CASSQRGTGNTIYF.

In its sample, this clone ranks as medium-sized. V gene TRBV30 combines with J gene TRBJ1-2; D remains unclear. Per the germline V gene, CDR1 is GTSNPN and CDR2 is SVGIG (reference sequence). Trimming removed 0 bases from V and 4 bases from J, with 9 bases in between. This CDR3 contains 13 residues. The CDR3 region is CAWSVKASYGYTF. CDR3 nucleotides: TGTGCCTGGAGTGTAAAGGCTAGCTATGGCTACACCTTC.

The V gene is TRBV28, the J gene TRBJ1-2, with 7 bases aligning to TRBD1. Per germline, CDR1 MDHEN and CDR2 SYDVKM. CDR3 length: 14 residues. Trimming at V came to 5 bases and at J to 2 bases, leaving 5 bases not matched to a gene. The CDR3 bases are TGTGCCAGCAGTCCAGGGGGGAGGAACTATGGCTACACCTTC. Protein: CASSPGGRNYGYTF.

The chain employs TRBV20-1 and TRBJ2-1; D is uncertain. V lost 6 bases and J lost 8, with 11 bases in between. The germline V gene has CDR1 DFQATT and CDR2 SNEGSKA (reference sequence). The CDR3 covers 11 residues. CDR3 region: CSAAEVHEQFF. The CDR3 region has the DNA TGCAGTGCCGCCGAGGTCCATGAGCAGTTCTTC.

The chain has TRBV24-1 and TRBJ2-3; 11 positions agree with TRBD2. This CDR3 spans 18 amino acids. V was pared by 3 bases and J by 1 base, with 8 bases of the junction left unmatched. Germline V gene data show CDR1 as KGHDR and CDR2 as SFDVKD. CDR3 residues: CATSDMTLTSGGTDTQYF. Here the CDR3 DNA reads TGTGCCACCAGTGATATGACCCTGACTAGCGGGGGCACAGATACGCAGTATTTT.

DNA of the CDR3: TGTGCCAGCAGCCCGAGGGGTCGAGCGGGGGGGCTCGACAATGAGCAGTTCTTC. Amino acids: CASSPRGRAGGLDNEQFF. The chain links TRBV7-3 to TRBJ2-1, with TRBD2 matching over 10 bases. V dropped 5 bases and J dropped 5; count of bases not matched to a gene: 15. This CDR3 contains 18 residues. In germline, CDR1 is SGHTA, CDR2 FQGTGA.